This TCR beta chain emerged from a study of OX40 agonist ivuxolimab in advanced cancers. Notes on the study in general: CD4+ and CD8+ blood T cells expanded clonally by week 6 at 0.1 to 3.0 mg/kg.

The CDR3 length is 14 residues. The V end lost 1 base, the J end lost 7 bases, and 14 bases lay between the germline ends. Per the germline V gene, CDR1 is SGHRS and CDR2 is YFSETQ. Using immunoSEQ multiplex PCR, the repertoire was profiled, and TCRdb retains in-frame clones only, with some absent. The sample holds over 30,000 clones; roughly 80% are singletons and the top ten take over 2.5%. This clone appeared a few times. Its antigen is unidentified. The genes are TRBV5-1 and TRBJ1-1; D is ambiguous. The sequence came from an adult with an advanced solid tumor such as melanoma, head and neck, liver or kidney cancer. The starting material was CD4+ or CD8+ T cells sorted from blood, obtained in a trial of the OX40 agonist ivuxolimab. CDR3 amino acids: CASSLLNRDFEAFF. For the CDR3, the DNA is TGCGCCAGCAGCTTGTTAAACCGAGACTTTGAAGCTTTCTTT.